This T cell receptor (beta chain) is drawn from a study of blood T cell repertoires in COVID-19 (dated by TCRdb to the early 2020s). Notes on the research overall: Samples from collaborators originated in the United States, Italy and Spain and spanned both the acute and convalescent phases of COVID-19. Nearly every sample came with metadata listing a de-identified subject ID, COVID-19 status, age in years and sex. The prospective study material was composed of cDNA or gDNA derived from T cells, B-cell-depleted T cells, or PBMCs. Where available, HLA class I and class II types were obtained from metadata supplied by the sample provider rather than from assay-based typing. Samples came from the ongoing ImmuneRACE study (first 160 participants) plus 1,254 subjects from 6 global collaborators. A freely available public database, intended as a resource for researchers studying the immune response to SARS-CoV-2, is where the repertoires were released. The dataset comprised deeply sampled blood TCRbeta repertoires from subjects exposed to, actively infected with, or recovered from COVID-19. Overall study outcomes, separate from this receptor: The amount of clinical and demographic metadata varied by source and participant and was provided uncurated.

Sequences SGHTA (CDR1) and FQGTGA (CDR2) are obtained from the germline V gene. From cysteine to phenylalanine, the CDR3 is 13 amino acids long. The CDR3 DNA has 39 bases and is translated from base 1. Relative to germline, V is 5 bases shorter and J is 2 bases shorter, with 10 bases between their ends. The immunoSEQ Assay, a bias-controlled multiplex PCR, was used to amplify TCRbeta CDR3 regions from genomic DNA. The study's processing was this. Within the assay, amplification of reference gene primers was used to estimate how many nucleated cells each sample contained. To quantify the absolute abundance of each unique TCRbeta CDR3 rearrangement, sequence reads were collapsed and filtered. For each sample, productive Simpson clonality was calculated as the square root of Simpson's diversity index over productive rearrangements. This immuneACCESS table, as held by TCRdb, lists in-frame sequences with V and J called but not all clones. Of the missing ones, under half trace to an unresolved V gene in checked studies; the others have no known cause. The V and J calls and clone size were taken over from that table, and D and trimming were inferred from the DNA. For this sample there are roughly 52,000 clones; about nine tenths appear just once. The leading ten clones occupy around 9.3% of the sample.

Whole blood was collected in K2EDTA tubes by collaborating institutions according to the institutions' own protocols. Collaborator samples were shipped for TCRbeta analysis as frozen whole blood, isolated PBMCs, or DNA extracted from either sample type. Concerning this clone itself: Its antigen is currently not known. No base quality information exists; no much larger clone differs at one position.

The TCR originated in a man in his fifties or sixties with active COVID-19. The chain links TRBV7-3 with TRBJ2-7; the D gene identity is not certain. Sequenced: peripheral blood. At the DNA level, the sequence is TGTGCCAGCAGCCAATTGGCGGCCTACGAGCAGTACTTC. Its protein is CASSQLAAYEQYF. Outside the CDR3, residues come from the reference TRBV7-3 and TRBJ2-7 proteins, so the full variable domain is: GAGVSQTPSNKVTEKGKYVELRCDPISGHTALYWYRQSLGQGPEFLIYFQGTGAADDSGLPNDRFFAVRPEGSVSTLKIQRTERGDSAVYLCASSQLAAYEQYFGPGTRLTVT.